This T cell receptor (beta chain) was obtained from a study of blood T cell repertoires in COVID-19. Study information: Sites across the United States, Italy and Spain contributed samples from acute and convalescent COVID-19. PBMCs, B-cell-depleted T cells, or T cells provided the cDNA or gDNA that made up the material.

In germline, CDR1 is LNHDA, CDR2 SQIVND (reference sequence). Unmatched junction bases numbered 1, after V lost 6 bases and J lost 3 bases. This CDR3 comprises 12 residues. On this clone: Other DNA sequences from this sample encode an identical CDR3 as well.

In the study's own analysis: Estimates of nucleated cell counts were drawn from the amplification of reference gene primers. Generated by immunoSEQ multiplex PCR, the TCRdb table keeps only in-frame clones and is missing some. The D gene and trimming were derived from the DNA, and the V and J assignments and clone size from that table. The sample yields 400,000 or so clones, about 88% seen once. The Seattle patients, enrolled during active infection, were followed longitudinally. Sequenced material: peripheral blood. The receptor comes from a woman aged 40 to 50 with COVID-19, enrolled during active disease. The genes are TRBV19 and TRBJ2-7, with 8 positions matching TRBD1. Here the CDR3 reads CASSDRGYEQYF. The CDR3, as DNA: TGTGCCAGTAGCGACAGGGGCTACGAGCAGTACTTC.